The next 31 T cell receptor beta chains were all read from a single sample in a study of blood T cell repertoires in COVID-19. Profiling relied on immunoSEQ multiplex PCR, and the TCRdb table lists in-frame clones only, not all of them. The sample includes about 270,000 clones, just over 90% of them seen just once. The sample comprised PBMCs or T cells enriched from blood (not recorded which). The receptors were sampled from a woman between 40 and 55 years old with acute COVID-19.

The V call is TRBV28, the J call TRBJ1-1, with D perhaps TRBD1 (6 bases). Trimming took off 8 bases at V and 2 bases at J, with 18 bases between the two ends. Germline V gene lookup returns CDR1 MDHEN and CDR2 SYDVKM. This CDR3 has 15 residues. The CDR3 region is CASHSDSGANTEAFF. The DNA of the CDR3 is TGTGCCAGCCACTCGGACTCAGGGGCTAACACTGAAGCTTTCTTT.

This clone was observed once. The chain combines TRBV5-8 with TRBJ2-6, with a possible D match to TRBD1 (6 bases). V was trimmed by 4 bases and J by 0 bases, leaving 11 bases between them. The CDR3 is made up of 16 amino acids. Germline CDR1 SGHTS, CDR2 YDEGEE. CDR3 DNA: TGTGCCAGCAGCCGGGACATTTACTCTGGGGCCAACGTCCTGACTTTC. As protein: CASSRDIYSGANVLTF.

The CDR3 DNA reads TGCAGCCAACTAGCGCACACCGGGGAGCTGTTTTTT. It is translated as CSQLAHTGELFF. This chain connects TRBV29-1 to TRBJ2-2, with 7 positions matching TRBD2. This CDR3 spans 12 amino acids. Germline loops: CDR1 SQVTM, CDR2 ANQGSEA. The J segment lost 3 bases and the V segment lost 8 bases, leaving 3 bases of the junction unmatched.

V usage is TRBV19 and J usage is TRBJ1-2; TRBD1 agrees at 9 bases. The CDR3 totals 12 residues. V dropped 6 bases and J dropped 10; count of bases not matched to a gene: 6. Germline CDR1 is LNHDA and CDR2 is SQIVND (reference sequence). Here the CDR3 DNA reads TGTGCCAGTAGGACAGGGGGAGATGTCTACACCTTC. Its protein is CASRTGGDVYTF.

This clone was observed a single time. The chain uses TRBV19 and TRBJ2-3, with 12 bases lining up with TRBD2. Germline V CDR1 and CDR2: LNHDA, SQIVND (reference sequence). Losses at the gene ends were 6 bases for V and 6 bases for J; bases not matched to a gene: 7. CDR3 length: 15 amino acids. CDR3 nucleotide sequence: TGTGCCAGTAGCCCGACTAGCGGGAGTGGGGATACGCAGTATTTT. Translating it yields CASSPTSGSGDTQYF.

The rearrangement uses TRBV30 and TRBJ1-2; perhaps TRBD1 as D (6 bases). The CDR3 covers 13 residues. The V and J ends lost 1 base and 5 bases respectively, with 11 bases between them. Germline lookup yields CDR1 GTSNPN and CDR2 SVGIG (reference sequence). The CDR3 region has the DNA TGTGCCTGGAGTGACAGGGATTGGTATGGCTACACCTTC. Translation: CAWSDRDWYGYTF.

The rearrangement uses TRBV7-3 and TRBJ2-1; D not resolved. Trimming took 5 bases from V and 0 from J, leaving 11 bases between them. The germline V gene encodes CDR1 SGHTA and CDR2 FQGTGA. The CDR3 contains 15 residues. CDR3 DNA: TGTGCCAGCAGCCAAGACATCGGCTCCTACAATGAGCAGTTCTTC. This codes for CASSQDIGSYNEQFF.

The gene calls are TRBV2 and TRBJ1-1, with D hard to call. Trimming left V 5 bases short and J 0 bases short, with 7 bases between. CDR1 is SNHLY and CDR2 is FYNNEI in the germline V gene. CDR3 size: 13 residues. The CDR3 DNA sequence: TGTGCCAGCAGTATACACCTGAACACTGAAGCTTTCTTT. Translating it yields CASSIHLNTEAFF.

The chain carries TRBV5-4 and TRBJ1-2; maybe TRBD1 (5 bases). The germline V and J ends were trimmed by 0 bases and 8 bases, with 14 bases remaining between them. Germline V gene lookup returns CDR1 SGHNT and CDR2 YYREEE (reference sequence). The CDR3 has 14 amino acids. This CDR3 reads CASSLARGEAGYTF. DNA for the CDR3: TGTGCCAGCAGCTTGGCCCGGGGGGAGGCGGGCTACACCTTC.

The V call is TRBV6-5, the J call TRBJ1-6, with D unresolved. Germline CDR1 is MNHEY and CDR2 is SVGAGI. V was shortened by 8 bases and J by 9 bases, with 14 bases between the two germline ends. The length of the CDR3 is 13 residues. For the CDR3, the DNA is TGTGCCAGCCCCGAGCCCCTGGTTTCACCCCTCCACTTT. Its translation: CASPEPLVSPLHF.

The chain joins TRBV6-5 to TRBJ1-2; a possible D gene is TRBD1 (5 bases). The V and J ends lost 2 bases and 4 bases respectively, with 14 bases between them. The CDR3 covers 15 residues. Germline loops: CDR1 MNHEY, CDR2 SVGAGI. The CDR3 region is CASSYGGSDSYGYTF. In DNA form, the CDR3 reads TGTGCCAGCAGTTACGGGGGGTCCGACTCCTATGGCTACACCTTC.

This clone has only one observation. This sequence joins TRBV9 and TRBJ1-1; D is unresolved. The CDR3 is 14 residues long. V was clipped by 0 bases and J by 2 bases, with 8 bases between them. Germline assignment: CDR1 SGDLS and CDR2 YYNGEE. CDR3 protein: CASSVVPTNTEAFF. CDR3 nucleotide sequence: TGTGCCAGCAGCGTAGTACCGACAAACACTGAAGCTTTCTTT.

The V gene is TRBV11-2, the J gene TRBJ1-3, with TRBD1 matching over 8 bases. CDR3 size: 15 residues. Trimming at V came to 4 bases and at J to 4 bases, leaving 6 bases not matched to a gene. Germline V CDR1 and CDR2: SGHAT, FQNNGV. In nucleotides, the CDR3 is TGTGCCAGCAGCTCCCCCAGGGGGCTCGGAAACACCATATATTTT. Protein sequence: CASSSPRGLGNTIYF.

The V gene is TRBV6-5, the J gene TRBJ1-5; 8 nucleotides align to TRBD1. The CDR3 has 13 residues. The germline gives CDR1 MNHEY, CDR2 SVGAGI. The ends lost 5 bases at V and 7 bases at J; junction bases unmatched: 4. CDR3 sequence: CASSQDRAQPQHF. The CDR3 DNA reads as TGTGCCAGCAGTCAGGACAGGGCGCAGCCCCAGCATTTT.

The chain joins TRBV30 to TRBJ1-4, with TRBD1 as a possible D gene (6 bases). Deletions cut 4 bases from V and 8 bases from J, with 20 bases between. Germline lookup yields CDR1 GTSNPN and CDR2 SVGIG (reference sequence). The CDR3 is 15 amino acids. CDR3 region: CAWNPRGAVREKLFF. The CDR3 DNA reads TGTGCCTGGAACCCCCGGGGGGCTGTGAGGGAAAAACTGTTTTTT. The whole variable domain, filled in from reference TRBV30 and TRBJ1-4, reads SQTIHQWPATLVQPVGSPLSLECTVEGTSNPNLYWYRQAAGRGLQLLFYSVGIGQISSEVPQNLSASRPQDRQFILSSKKLLLSDSGFYLCAWNPRGAVREKLFFGSGTQLSVL.

V is TRBV5-5 and J is TRBJ2-5; 8 nucleotides align to TRBD2. Trimming at V came to 6 bases and at J to 2 bases, leaving 18 bases not matched to a gene. The CDR3 extends over 18 amino acids. Germline CDR1 and CDR2: SGHKS and YYEKEE (reference sequence). The CDR3 sequence is CASKLTGGASGPQETQYF. DNA for the CDR3: TGTGCCAGCAAACTCACCGGGGGGGCTAGCGGGCCTCAAGAGACCCAGTACTTC.

The chain recombines TRBV7-9 with TRBJ2-7; 9 positions match TRBD1. J gave up 3 bases and V 5 bases, and 14 bases lay outside the gene matches. Germline CDR1 reads SEHNR; CDR2 reads FQNEAQ (reference sequence). CDR3 length: 17 residues. The CDR3 DNA sequence: TGTGCCAGCAGCCTCCTGAGGCCCGGGACAGGGTTCTACGAGCAGTACTTC. Encoded protein: CASSLLRPGTGFYEQYF.

The V and J genes are TRBV29-1 and TRBJ2-3; no clear D. Germline V gene lookup returns CDR1 SQVTM and CDR2 ANQGSEA. The CDR3 covers 12 residues. The germline V and J ends were trimmed by 1 base and 6 bases, with 8 bases remaining between them. This CDR3 is CSVEVATDTQYF. In DNA, the CDR3 is TGCAGCGTTGAAGTAGCAACCGATACGCAGTATTTT.

This chain links TRBV5-5 with TRBJ2-7, with D possibly TRBD2 on 5 matching bases. This CDR3 contains 11 residues. Per germline, CDR1 SGHKS and CDR2 YYEKEE (reference sequence). The germline V and J ends were trimmed by 0 bases and 7 bases, with 5 bases remaining between them. Written as DNA, the CDR3 is TGTGCCAGCAGCTTGGGAGGGGAGCAGTACTTC. This gives the protein CASSLGGEQYF. The full variable domain, completed using reference TRBV5-5 and TRBJ2-7, is DAGVTQSPTHLIKTRGQQVTLRCSPISGHKSVSWYQQVLGQGPQFIFQYYEKEERGRGNFPDRFSARQFPNYSSELNVNALLLGDSALYLCASSLGGEQYFGPGTRLTVT.

This chain uses TRBV3-1 (or the pseudogene TRBV3-2) with TRBJ1-1; D is possibly TRBD1 (5 bases). There are 16 residues in the CDR3. Germline CDR1 and CDR2: LGHDT and YNNKEL (reference sequence). V was clipped by 0 bases and J by 4 bases, with 15 bases between them. The chain's CDR3 is CASSQEGGGIGTEAFF. As DNA, the CDR3 is TGTGCCAGCAGCCAAGAGGGGGGGGGAATTGGCACTGAAGCTTTCTTT.

The chain links TRBV11-2 to TRBJ2-5; D perhaps matches TRBD2 (6 bases). The germline V gene has CDR1 SGHAT and CDR2 FQNNGV. V lost 3 bases and J lost 2, with 10 bases in between. The CDR3 totals 14 residues. The CDR3 is CASSFFGGQETQYF. The CDR3 DNA follows: TGTGCCAGCAGCTTTTTCGGGGGTCAAGAGACCCAGTACTTC.

J is TRBJ2-5 and V is TRBV7-8; D might be TRBD1 (5 bases). CDR1 and CDR2 from the germline V gene are SGHVS and FQNEAQ. V shed 2 bases and J shed 7 bases, with 14 bases lying between them. CDR3 length: 14 residues. The CDR3 is CASSLRWSQGTQYF. The CDR3 DNA reads TGTGCCAGCAGCTTAAGGTGGTCTCAGGGGACCCAGTACTTC.

This chain uses TRBV7-2 with TRBJ2-2; D not resolved. CDR1 and CDR2 from the germline V gene are SGHTA and FQGNSA. V shed 7 bases and J shed 0 bases, with 9 bases lying between them. The CDR3 has 14 residues. The CDR3 DNA reads as TGTGCCAGCACATACAGAACGAACACCGGGGAGCTGTTTTTT. The encoded protein is CASTYRTNTGELFF.

This clone showed up just once. The chain recombines TRBV6-5 with TRBJ2-7; a weak D match, TRBD1 (5 bases). CDR3 length equals 12 residues. The germline V gene has CDR1 MNHEY and CDR2 SVGAGI. Trimming stripped 7 bases from V and 8 bases from J, with 15 bases between. For the CDR3, the DNA is TGTGCCAGCAATCGAGGTCAGGGTAAGCAGTACTTC. Translation: CASNRGQGKQYF.

This sequence joins TRBV6-2 or TRBV6-3 and TRBJ1-4, with a tentative D call TRBD1 (6 bases). Trimming removed 6 bases from V and 0 bases from J, with 17 bases in between. Looked up from germline, CDR1 is MNHEY and CDR2 is SVGEGT. This CDR3 region has 17 residues. The CDR3 bases are TGTGCCAGCAGCCTCCTGAGGACAGTTGCAACTAATGAAAAACTGTTTTTT. This sequence encodes CASSLLRTVATNEKLFF.

This rearrangement joins TRBV5-5 to TRBJ1-2, with D perhaps TRBD1 (5 bases). The CDR3 is 14 residues long. V shed 5 bases and J shed 0 bases, with 11 bases lying between them. Germline V gene data show CDR1 as SGHKS and CDR2 as YYEKEE (reference sequence). The CDR3 bases are TGTGCCAGCAGATCCGACAGTACTAACTATGGCTACACCTTC. It encodes CASRSDSTNYGYTF.

This chain joins TRBV11-2 and TRBJ2-7; 9 bases line up with TRBD2. This CDR3 has 15 amino acids. J was trimmed by 3 bases and V by 5 bases; bases with no gene match: 8. Germline CDR1 reads SGHAT; CDR2 reads FQNNGV. The CDR3 sequence: CASSGYSGGLYEQYF. In nucleotides, the CDR3 is TGTGCCAGCAGCGGATATAGCGGGGGTCTCTACGAGCAGTACTTC.

This clone was counted a single time. The rearrangement links TRBV27 to TRBJ2-7; no clear D. Germline lookup yields CDR1 MNHEY and CDR2 SMNVEV (reference sequence). Trimming shortened V by 5 bases and J by 5 bases, and 7 bases separated the two germline ends. The CDR3 runs 11 residues. This chain's CDR3 is CASSKRDEQYF. The DNA of the CDR3 is TGTGCCAGCAGTAAACGAGACGAGCAGTACTTC.

V is TRBV7-9 and J is TRBJ1-4; no clear D gene. Germline values: CDR1 SEHNR, CDR2 FQNEAQ (reference sequence). V lost 0 bases, J lost 3 bases, and 14 bases lay in between. CDR3 length: 17 amino acids. CDR3 nucleotide sequence: TGTGCCAGCAGCTTAGCGAAGCGGCTCGGGGCTAATGAAAAACTGTTTTTT. Translation gives CASSLAKRLGANEKLFF.

The V call is TRBV3-1 (or the pseudogene TRBV3-2), the J call TRBJ1-6, with D perhaps matching TRBD1 (6 bases). The CDR3 totals 15 residues. CDR1 is LGHDT, CDR2 YNNKEL, per germline (reference sequence). Deletions cut 4 bases from V and 2 bases from J, with 9 bases between. The CDR3 DNA sequence: TGTGCCAGCAGCCCGGGGGGCCCCTATAATTCACCCCTCCACTTT. This gives the protein CASSPGGPYNSPLHF.

The gene calls are TRBV29-1 and TRBJ1-1; 8 bases align to TRBD1. The germline V gene encodes CDR1 SQVTM and CDR2 ANQGSEA. Trimming cost V 4 bases and J 4 bases; bases outside gene matches: 2. CDR3 length: 12 amino acids. For the CDR3, the DNA is TGCAGCGTTGGGACAGGGCGCACTGAAGCTTTCTTT. It specifies CSVGTGRTEAFF.